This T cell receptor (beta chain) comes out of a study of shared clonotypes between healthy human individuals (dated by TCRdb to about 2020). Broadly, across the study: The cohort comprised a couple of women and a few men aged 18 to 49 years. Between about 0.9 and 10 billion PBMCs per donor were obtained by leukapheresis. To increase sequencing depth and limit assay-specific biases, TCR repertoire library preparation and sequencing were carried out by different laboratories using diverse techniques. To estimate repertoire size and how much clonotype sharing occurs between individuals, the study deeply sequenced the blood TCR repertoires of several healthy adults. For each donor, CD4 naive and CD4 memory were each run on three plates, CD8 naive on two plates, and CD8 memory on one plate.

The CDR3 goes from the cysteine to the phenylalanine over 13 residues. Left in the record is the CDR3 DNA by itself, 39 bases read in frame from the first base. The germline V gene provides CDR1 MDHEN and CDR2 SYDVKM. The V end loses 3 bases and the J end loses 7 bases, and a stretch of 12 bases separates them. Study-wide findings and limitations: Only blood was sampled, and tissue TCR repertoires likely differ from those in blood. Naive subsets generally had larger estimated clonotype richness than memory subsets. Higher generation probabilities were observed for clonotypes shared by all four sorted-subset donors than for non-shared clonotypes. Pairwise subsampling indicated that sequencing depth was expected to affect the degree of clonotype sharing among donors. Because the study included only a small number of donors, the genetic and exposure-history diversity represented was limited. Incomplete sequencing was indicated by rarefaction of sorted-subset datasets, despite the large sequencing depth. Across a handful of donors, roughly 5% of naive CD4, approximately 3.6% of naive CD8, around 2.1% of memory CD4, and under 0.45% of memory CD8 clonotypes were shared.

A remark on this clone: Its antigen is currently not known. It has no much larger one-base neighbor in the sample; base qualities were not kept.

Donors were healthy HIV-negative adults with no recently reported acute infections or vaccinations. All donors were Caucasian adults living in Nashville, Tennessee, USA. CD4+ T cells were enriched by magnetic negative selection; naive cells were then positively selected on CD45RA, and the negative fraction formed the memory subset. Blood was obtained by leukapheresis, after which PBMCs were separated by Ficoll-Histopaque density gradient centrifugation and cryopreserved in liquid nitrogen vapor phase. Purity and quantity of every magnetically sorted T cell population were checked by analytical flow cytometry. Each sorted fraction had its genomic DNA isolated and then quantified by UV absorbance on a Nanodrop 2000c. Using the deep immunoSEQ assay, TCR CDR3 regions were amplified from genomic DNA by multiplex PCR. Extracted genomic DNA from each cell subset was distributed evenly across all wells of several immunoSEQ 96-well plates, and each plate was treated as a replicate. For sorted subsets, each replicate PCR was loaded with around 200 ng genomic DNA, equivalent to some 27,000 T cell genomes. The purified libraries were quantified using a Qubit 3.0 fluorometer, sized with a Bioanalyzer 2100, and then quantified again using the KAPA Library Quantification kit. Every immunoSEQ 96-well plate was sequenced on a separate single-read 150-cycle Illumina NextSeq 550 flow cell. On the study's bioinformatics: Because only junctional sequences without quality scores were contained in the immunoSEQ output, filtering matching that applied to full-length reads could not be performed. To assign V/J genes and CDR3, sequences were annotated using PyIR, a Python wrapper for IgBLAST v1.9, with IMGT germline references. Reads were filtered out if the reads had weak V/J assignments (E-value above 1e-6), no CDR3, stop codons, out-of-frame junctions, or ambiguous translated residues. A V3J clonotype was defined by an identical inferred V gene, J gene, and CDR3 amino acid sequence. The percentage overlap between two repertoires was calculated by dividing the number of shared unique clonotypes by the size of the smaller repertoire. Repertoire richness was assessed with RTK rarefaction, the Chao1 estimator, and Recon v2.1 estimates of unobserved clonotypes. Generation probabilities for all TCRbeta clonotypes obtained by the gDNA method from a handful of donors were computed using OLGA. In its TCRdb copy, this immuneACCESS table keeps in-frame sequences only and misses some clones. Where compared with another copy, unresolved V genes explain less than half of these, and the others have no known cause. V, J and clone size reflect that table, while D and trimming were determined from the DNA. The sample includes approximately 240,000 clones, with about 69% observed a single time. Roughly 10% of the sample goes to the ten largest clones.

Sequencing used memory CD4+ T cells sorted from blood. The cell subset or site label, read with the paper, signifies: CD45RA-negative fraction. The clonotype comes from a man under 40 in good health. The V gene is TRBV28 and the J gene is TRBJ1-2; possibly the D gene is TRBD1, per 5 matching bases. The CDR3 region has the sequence CASSLGGIGGYTF. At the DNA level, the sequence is TGTGCCAGCAGTTTGGGGGGAATAGGTGGCTACACCTTC.